Presented here are 13 T cell receptor beta chains from one specimen sequenced in a study of molecular identifiers for immune sequencing clone quantification. TCRdb reprocessed the PCR reads via MiXCR and lists one record per CDR3 protein. This sample has just under 650,000 distinct CDR3 sequences, with 15% to 20% found just once. Sequences were obtained from naive CD8+ T cells from blood, with Jurkat cell RNA spiked in. Indicated subset: FACS-sorted CD8+CD4-CCR7+CD45RA+ naive T cells. The source of these receptors is a human donor in good health. Some libraries in this study had Jurkat cell RNA spiked in.

This clonotype was counted at least ten times. J is TRBJ2-7 and V is TRBV4-1; possibly TRBD2 for D (5 bases). The germline V gene encodes CDR1 MGHRA and CDR2 YSYEKL. This CDR3 is 13 amino acids long. V shed 0 bases and J shed 10 bases, with 13 bases lying between them. In nucleotides, the CDR3 is TGCGCCAGCAGCCAAGAACTAGGGAGAAGTCAGTACTTC. Translating gives CASSQELGRSQYF.

This clonotype was recorded at least ten times. J is TRBJ2-2 and V is TRBV12-3 or TRBV12-4, with D possibly matching TRBD1 (5 bases). With 7 bases removed from V and 7 bases from J, the gap between germline ends came to 13 bases. This CDR3 comprises 13 residues. CDR3 residues: CASKGARVGELFF. The CDR3 DNA sequence: TGTGCCAGCAAAGGGGCGCGCGTCGGGGAGCTGTTTTTT.

This clonotype was seen repeatedly, ten times or more. This sequence joins TRBV5-1 and TRBJ1-1, with TRBD1 as a possible D gene (6 bases). The CDR3 totals 13 residues. Germline V CDR1 and CDR2: SGHRS, YFSETQ. Deletions cut 4 bases from V and 3 bases from J, with 10 bases between. CDR3 nucleotide sequence: TGCGCCAGCAGCGCAACAGGGTACACTGAAGCTTTCTTT. Protein: CASSATGYTEAFF.

A few counts support this clonotype. The chain joins TRBV5-6 to TRBJ1-2; the match to TRBD1 covers 10 bases. CDR1 is SGHDT and CDR2 is YYEEEE in the germline V gene. The V gene end was trimmed by 4 bases and the J gene end by 3 bases; junction bases not matched to a gene: 6. This CDR3 has 15 amino acids. In DNA, the CDR3 is TGTGCCAGCAGCAGGGGCGGACAGGGGGACTATGGCTACACCTTC. Translated, it gives CASSRGGQGDYGYTF.

Only a few counts were recorded for this clonotype. The rearrangement uses TRBV29-1 and TRBJ1-2; 8 bases are a match to TRBD1. V shed 6 bases and J 2 bases; nucleotides not matched to a gene: 8. The CDR3 runs to 14 residues. Germline assignment: CDR1 SQVTM and CDR2 ANQGSEA. The CDR3 loop is CSVSITGGNYGYTF. The CDR3 nucleotides read TGCAGCGTGTCTATCACAGGGGGAAACTATGGCTACACCTTC.

About this clonotype: This may arise from a read error, as a much more abundant clone is one base away. This chain connects TRBV14 to TRBJ2-7; 9 nucleotides line up with TRBD2. The V gene's germline CDR1 is SGHDN and CDR2 FVKESK. This CDR3 has 15 residues. The CDR3 here is CASSLILSGSSERYF. The CDR3 bases are TGTGCCAGCAGCCTAATCCTTAGCGGGAGTTCCGAGCGGTACTTC.

Concerning this clonotype itself: It may be a read error: a sequence one base away is much more abundant. As the CDR3 is not closed by the conserved phenylalanine or tryptophan, this likely results from a read error. The rearrangement joins TRBV29-1 to TRBJ2-5; D gene uncertain. Germline CDR1 SQVTM, CDR2 ANQGSEA. Trimming stripped 6 bases from V and 4 bases from J, with 6 bases between. The CDR3 is 10 amino acids. The CDR3 DNA is TGCAGCGTGGCAGCAGAGACCCAGTACTCC. This sequence encodes CSVAAETQYS.

This clonotype occurred a few times. The V gene is TRBV11-1, the J gene TRBJ2-7, with TRBD2 identical over 10 bases. Germline V gene lookup returns CDR1 SGHAT and CDR2 FQDESV (reference sequence). This CDR3 has 15 amino acids. Trimming removed 3 bases from V and 4 bases from J; junction bases left unmatched: 6. The CDR3 here is CASSLKSSGRYEQYF. In DNA, the CDR3 is TGTGCCAGCAGCTTGAAGTCTAGCGGGAGATACGAGCAGTACTTC.

J is TRBJ2-7 and V is TRBV14, with 7 bases that match TRBD2. Trimming cost V 0 bases and J 0 bases; bases outside gene matches: 5. CDR3 size: 16 residues. Germline CDR1 is SGHDN and CDR2 is FVKESK. The CDR3 reads CASSQDFGGSSYEQYF. The CDR3 DNA follows: TGTGCCAGCAGCCAAGATTTTGGCGGGAGCTCCTACGAGCAGTACTTC.

A few counts support this clonotype. The chain employs TRBV21-1 and TRBJ2-7; TRBD2, the table's D call, lacks a check against the DNA. TRBV21-1 is listed as a pseudogene. This CDR3 comprises 16 residues. DNA of the CDR3: TGTGCCAGCAGCAAGGGTGGCGGGGGGTTCTCCTACGAGCAGTACTTC. Amino acid sequence: CASSKGGGGFSYEQYF.

This clonotype was counted ten times or more. The genes are TRBV7-9 and TRBJ2-5; 8 bases fit TRBD2. Germline V gives CDR1 SEHNR, CDR2 FQNEAQ (reference sequence). This CDR3 is 15 amino acids long. The V gene end was trimmed by 3 bases and the J gene end by 4 bases; junction bases not matched to a gene: 7. The CDR3 protein is CASSLIGRAAETQYF. CDR3 nucleotide sequence: TGTGCCAGCAGCTTGATCGGGAGGGCCGCAGAGACCCAGTACTTC.

This clonotype was counted only a few times. This chain uses TRBV2 with TRBJ1-6, with no clear D. V was cut by 4 bases and J by 7 bases, with 5 bases left in between. The germline gives CDR1 SNHLY, CDR2 FYNNEI. This CDR3 is built from 12 residues. CDR3 sequence: CASSGRNSPLHF. The DNA for the CDR3 is TGTGCCAGCAGTGGCCGAAATTCACCCCTCCACTTT.

Points on this clonotype: With a much larger clone just one base away, this may be a read error. The rearrangement links TRBV13 to TRBJ1-4; D remains unclear. The CDR3 covers 16 residues. Germline CDR1 reads PRHDT; CDR2 reads FYEKMQ (reference sequence). The CDR3 DNA reads TGTGCCCGCAGCTCGATATCAGCTACAACTAATGAAAAACTGTTTTTT. Translating it yields CARSSISATTNEKLFF. The full variable domain, with the rest looked up from reference TRBV13 and TRBJ1-4, is AAGVIQSPRHLIKEKRETATLKCYPIPRHDTVYWYQQGPGQDPQFLISFYEKMQSDKGSIPDRFSAQQFSDYHSELNMSSLELGDSALYFCARSSISATTNEKLFFGSGTQLSVL.